This T cell receptor (beta chain) stems from a study of beta chain features in type 1 diabetes. About the study: Cells sorted and examined across all samples totaled 85 million to 130 million. Whole-study results and caveats: Type 1 diabetes patients showed a moderate but significant shortening of TCRB CDR3s in all four CD4+ subsets.

Expressed TCRB transcripts were sequenced because the entire RNA isolate underwent reverse transcription. Naive, central memory and regulatory T cell samples produced a mean of roughly 3.9 million reads. Assay: immunoSEQ multiplex PCR; the TCRdb copy retains only in-frame clones and omits some. The data show some 250,000 clones, with about a tenth seen just once and over 0.015% held by the top ten. Concerning this clone: The antigen is undetermined.

Sequences were obtained from naive CD4+ T cells from blood. This receptor was taken from a man aged 25 to 40 with type 1 diabetes.

The CDR3 nucleotides are TGTGCCACCAGCCTGCGGGGGTCTAATTCACCCCTCCACTTT. It codes for CATSLRGSNSPLHF. The rearrangement links TRBV15 to TRBJ1-6, with a weak D call TRBD1 (5 bases). Per germline, CDR1 LNHNV and CDR2 YYDKDF (reference sequence). The V gene lost 5 bases and the J gene lost 6 bases, with 11 bases spanning the gap. This CDR3 contains 14 residues.